This T cell receptor beta chain emerged from a study of spatial heterogeneity in lung cancer. At least ten counts were recorded for this clonotype. A single record per CDR3 protein comes from TCRdb applying MiXCR to the 5' RACE reads. The data hold 20,000 to 25,000 distinct CDR3 sequences, with about 4.7% observed a single time. This CDR3 has 15 amino acids. Germline V gene lookup returns CDR1 LGHDT and CDR2 YNNKEL (reference sequence). Deletions cut 4 bases from V and 2 bases from J, with 12 bases between. Time point reported: sample taken at primary tumor resection. The input material, whole RNA from tumor, nontumor lung or frozen PBMC, was sequenced unsorted.

This chain joins TRBV3-1 and TRBJ1-3; D perhaps matches TRBD1 (5 bases). The sequences come from PBMCs, collected at surgery. This receptor was identified in a male donor with early-stage non-small cell lung cancer. The CDR3: CASSLGTTTGNTIYF. The CDR3 region has the DNA TGTGCCAGCAGCCTGGGGACCACGACTGGAAACACCATATATTTT.